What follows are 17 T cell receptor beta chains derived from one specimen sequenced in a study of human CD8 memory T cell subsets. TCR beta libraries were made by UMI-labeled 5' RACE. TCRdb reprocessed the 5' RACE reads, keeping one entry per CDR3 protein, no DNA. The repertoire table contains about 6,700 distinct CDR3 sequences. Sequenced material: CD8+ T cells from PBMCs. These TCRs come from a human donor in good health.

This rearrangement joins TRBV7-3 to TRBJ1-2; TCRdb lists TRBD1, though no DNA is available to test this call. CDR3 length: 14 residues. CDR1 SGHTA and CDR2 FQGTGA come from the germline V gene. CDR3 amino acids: CASSLTRTVYGYTF.

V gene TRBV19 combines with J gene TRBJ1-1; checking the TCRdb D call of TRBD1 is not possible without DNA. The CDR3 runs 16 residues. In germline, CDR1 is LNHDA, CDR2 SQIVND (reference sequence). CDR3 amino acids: CASSIAKGQLNTEAFF. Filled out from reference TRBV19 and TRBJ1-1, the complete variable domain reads DGGITQSPKYLFRKEGQNVTLSCEQNLNHDAMYWYRQDPGQGLRLIYYSQIVNDFQKGDIAEGYSVSREKKESFPLTVTSAQKNPTAFYLCASSIAKGQLNTEAFFGQGTRLTVV.

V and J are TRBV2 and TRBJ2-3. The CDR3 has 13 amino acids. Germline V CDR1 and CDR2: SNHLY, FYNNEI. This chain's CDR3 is CASSEARTDTQYF.

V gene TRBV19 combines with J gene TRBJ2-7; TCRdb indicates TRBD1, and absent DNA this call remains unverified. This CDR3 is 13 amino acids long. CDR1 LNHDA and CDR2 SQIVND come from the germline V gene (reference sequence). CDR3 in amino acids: CASQGDNSYEQYF.

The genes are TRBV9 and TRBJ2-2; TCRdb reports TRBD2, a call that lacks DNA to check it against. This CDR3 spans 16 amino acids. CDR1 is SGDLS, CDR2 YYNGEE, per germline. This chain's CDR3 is CASSAGTFGPNWELFF.

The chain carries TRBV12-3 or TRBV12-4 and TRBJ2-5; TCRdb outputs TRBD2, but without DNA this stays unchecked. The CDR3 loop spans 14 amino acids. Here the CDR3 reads CASSHLAGEETQYF.

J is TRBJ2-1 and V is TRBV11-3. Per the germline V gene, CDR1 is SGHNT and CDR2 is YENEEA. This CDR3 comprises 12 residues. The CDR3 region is CASSFWDDEQFF. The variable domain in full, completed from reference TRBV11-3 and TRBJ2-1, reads EAGVVQSPRYKIIEKKQPVAFWCNPISGHNTLYWYLQNLGQGPELLIRYENEEAVDDSQLPKDRFSAERLKGVDSTLKIQPAELGDSAVYLCASSFWDDEQFFGPGTRLTVL.

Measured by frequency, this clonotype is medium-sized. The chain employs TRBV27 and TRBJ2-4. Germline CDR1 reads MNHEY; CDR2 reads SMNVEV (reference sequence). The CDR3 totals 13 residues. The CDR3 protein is CASSLNAKNIQYF.

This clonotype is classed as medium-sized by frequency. CDR3 amino acids: CAISRLTSGAGQETQYF. The chain uses TRBV10-3 and TRBJ2-5; TCRdb returns TRBD2, unconfirmable since there is no DNA. The CDR3 is 17 amino acids. Germline V gene sequence: CDR1 ENHRY, CDR2 SYGVKD.

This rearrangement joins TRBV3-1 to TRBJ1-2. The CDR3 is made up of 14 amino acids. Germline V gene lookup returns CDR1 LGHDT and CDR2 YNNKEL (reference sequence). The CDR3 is CASSQVRKDYGYTF.

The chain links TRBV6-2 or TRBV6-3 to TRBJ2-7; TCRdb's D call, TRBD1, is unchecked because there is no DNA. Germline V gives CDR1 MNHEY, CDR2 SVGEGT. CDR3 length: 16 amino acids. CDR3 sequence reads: CASSYGATGGTDEQYF.

The CDR3 reads CASSLDRGPPGYTF. The chain recombines TRBV5-1 with TRBJ1-2. The CDR3 totals 14 residues. The germline CDR1 and CDR2 sequences are SGHRS and YFSETQ.

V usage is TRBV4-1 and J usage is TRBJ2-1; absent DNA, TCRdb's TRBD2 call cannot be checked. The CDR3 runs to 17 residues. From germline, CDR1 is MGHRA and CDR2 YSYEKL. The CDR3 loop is CASSQVTSGSPQYEQFF.

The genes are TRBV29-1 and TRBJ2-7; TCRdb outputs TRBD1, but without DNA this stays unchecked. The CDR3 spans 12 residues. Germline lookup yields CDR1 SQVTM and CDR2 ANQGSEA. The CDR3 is CSVVSPRGEQYF.

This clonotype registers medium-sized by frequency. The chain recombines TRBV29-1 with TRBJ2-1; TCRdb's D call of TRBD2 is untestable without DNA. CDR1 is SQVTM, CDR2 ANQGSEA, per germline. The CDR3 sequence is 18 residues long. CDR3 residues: CSVEDPGTSLSSYNEQFF.

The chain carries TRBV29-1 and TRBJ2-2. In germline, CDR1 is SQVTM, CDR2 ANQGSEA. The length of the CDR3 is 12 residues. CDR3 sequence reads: CSVRQTTGELFF.

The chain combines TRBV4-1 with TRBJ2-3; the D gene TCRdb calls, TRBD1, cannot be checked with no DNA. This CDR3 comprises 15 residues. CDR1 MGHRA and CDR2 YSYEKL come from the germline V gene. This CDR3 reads CASSPFGGSTDTQYF.